The rows below give T cell receptor beta chains drawn from one sample of a study of T cell repertoires in cytomegalovirus infection. TCRdb independently ran MiXCR on the reads; one entry per CDR3 protein. Counted here are approximately 630,000 distinct CDR3 sequences, approximately 25% occurring once; the ten biggest clones make up under 8.5%. The sample was CD8+ T cells from PBMCs. The receptors were gathered from a human donor in good health (CMV status not recorded). Some clones in this sample may be carry-over from other donors' samples. The CDR3 runs from the conserved cysteine through the conserved F or W. Fields, in order: J gene, V gene, D gene, CDR3 protein. The D gene is left open where the match is weak.

J: TRBJ2-3; V: TRBV20-1; D: TRBD1; CDR3: CSVQGQGRGTDTQYF
J: TRBJ1-2; V: TRBV7-2; D: NA; CDR3: CASSLARQNYGYTF
J: TRBJ2-1; V: TRBV29-1; D: NA; CDR3: CSVETGRGESNEQFF
J: TRBJ2-2; V: TRBV14; D: TRBD1; CDR3: CASSQRGIRTGTNTGELFF
J: NA; V: TRBV28; D: NA; CDR3: CASSLGTQYF
J: TRBJ1-1; V: TRBV10-3; D: NA; CDR3: CAISPDPVEAFF
J: TRBJ1-2; V: TRBV7-6; D: NA; CDR3: CASSVTLEGSDYGYTF
J: TRBJ2-1; V: TRBV5-1; D: NA; CDR3: CASSLPEGKSYNEQFF
J: TRBJ2-1; V: TRBV7-3; D: NA; CDR3: CASSPPTYNEQFF
J: TRBJ1-4; V: TRBV4-3; D: NA; CDR3: CASTYGSGELFF
J: TRBJ1-4; V: TRBV28; D: NA; CDR3: CASSLFAGGEKLFF
J: TRBJ1-6; V: TRBV7-8; D: NA; CDR3: CASSLTGPNSPLHF
J: TRBJ1-1; V: TRBV6-6; D: TRBD1; CDR3: CASSLGSDRVTDTEAFF
J: TRBJ2-3; V: TRBV7-8; D: TRBD1; CDR3: CASSPGTGITDTQYF
J: TRBJ2-2; V: TRBV4-1; D: NA; CDR3: CASSQGPGAGELFF
J: TRBJ1-3; V: TRBV6-2/TRBV6-3; D: NA; CDR3: CASSYDATRTRGNTIYF
J: TRBJ1-2; V: TRBV14; D: NA; CDR3: CASSQDATTASYGYTF
J: TRBJ2-2; V: TRBV6-6; D: NA; CDR3: CASTTDTANTGELFF
J: TRBJ1-5; V: TRBV19; D: TRBD1; CDR3: CASSMDGTGGLQPQHF
J: TRBJ1-2; V: TRBV12-3/TRBV12-4; D: NA; CDR3: CASSSGGFGFYGYTF
J: TRBJ2-5; V: TRBV4-1; D: NA; CDR3: CASSQGEETQYF
J: TRBJ2-5; V: TRBV2; D: NA; CDR3: CASSSWVSQETQYF
J: TRBJ2-1; V: TRBV6-6; D: NA; CDR3: CASSYPPSVEQFF
J: TRBJ2-2; V: TRBV6-2/TRBV6-3; D: NA; CDR3: CASIAGTTNTGELFF
J: TRBJ2-1; V: TRBV7-2; D: TRBD1; CDR3: CASSSIYDDRVNEQFF
J: TRBJ2-2; V: TRBV12-5; D: TRBD2; CDR3: CASGSPTFAGGPVGLDTGELFF
J: TRBJ2-7; V: TRBV6-1; D: NA; CDR3: CASSKDRPSSYEQYF
J: TRBJ2-1; V: TRBV20-1; D: TRBD2; CDR3: CSSWGGGISYNEQFF
J: TRBJ2-5; V: TRBV7-6; D: NA; CDR3: CASSTQGYQETQYF
J: TRBJ2-7; V: TRBV28; D: NA; CDR3: CASRYLQGAEQYF
J: TRBJ2-7; V: TRBV14; D: NA; CDR3: CASSQGSSYEQYF
J: TRBJ1-4; V: TRBV7-9; D: NA; CDR3: CASSPDRDRMKLFF
J: TRBJ1-2; V: TRBV7-9; D: NA; CDR3: CASSEGVSLDGYTF
J: TRBJ2-2; V: TRBV7-9; D: NA; CDR3: CASSPQGTGELFF
J: TRBJ1-4; V: TRBV20-1; D: NA; CDR3: CSARPFVDYEKLFF
J: TRBJ2-6; V: TRBV28; D: NA; CDR3: CASSFRVTGANVLTF
J: TRBJ2-2; V: TRBV20-1; D: TRBD1; CDR3: CSAGDRGTGELFF
J: TRBJ2-7; V: TRBV5-4; D: NA; CDR3: CASSFRGGDEQYF
J: TRBJ2-1; V: TRBV18; D: TRBD1; CDR3: CASSRQGMNSRDEQFF
J: TRBJ1-1; V: TRBV19; D: TRBD1; CDR3: CASSRSTGGPEAFF
J: TRBJ2-7; V: TRBV7-8; D: NA; CDR3: CASSLFGGDDEQYF
J: TRBJ1-2; V: TRBV6-4; D: NA; CDR3: CASSVRGGAFNYGYTF
J: TRBJ1-5; V: TRBV6-1; D: TRBD1; CDR3: CASSRGREGQPQHF
J: TRBJ2-3; V: TRBV5-6; D: NA; CDR3: CASSQSDTQYF
J: TRBJ1-1; V: TRBV28; D: NA; CDR3: CASSFGVLGAFF
J: TRBJ2-1; V: TRBV29-1; D: TRBD1; CDR3: CSVRQGHNEQFF
J: TRBJ1-3; V: TRBV29-1; D: NA; CDR3: CSVVGASGNTIYF